This TCR beta chain is drawn from a study of blood T cell repertoires in COVID-19. Per the original methods: Estimates of nucleated cell counts were drawn from the amplification of reference gene primers. Sequencing used immunoSEQ multiplex PCR; TCRdb keeps in-frame clones, though not all of them. The V and J calls and clone size are taken from that table; D and trimming were inferred from the DNA. The table lists more than 300,000 clones, about nine tenths of them singletons. CDR1 LNHDA and CDR2 SQIVND come from the germline V gene (reference sequence). CDR3 length: 14 residues. The V end lost 9 bases, the J end lost 0 bases, and 14 bases lay between the germline ends.

This chain uses TRBV19 with TRBJ1-2; no definite D call. This TCR derives from a woman aged 25 to 45 who had recovered from COVID-19. Specimen: PBMCs or T cells enriched from blood (not recorded which). The CDR3 DNA follows: TGTGCCAGCAAACCGGGAGTCGCTAACTATGGCTACACCTTC. It specifies CASKPGVANYGYTF.